These 29 T cell receptor beta chains were sequenced from one sample in a study of T cell responses to AZD1222 COVID-19 vaccine. Sequencing was performed with immunoSEQ multiplex PCR; in TCRdb, only in-frame clones are kept and a portion is missing. This table has about 120,000 clones, around nine tenths appearing once. The sequencing used peripheral blood, collected on day 0 of AZD1222 vaccination. The receptors were gathered from an adult in good health.

V and J are TRBV20-1 and TRBJ1-1; D remains ambiguous. Trimming removed 6 bases at V and 4 bases at J, with 9 bases between. Germline V gene data show CDR1 as DFQATT and CDR2 as SNEGSKA (reference sequence). The CDR3 length is 11 residues. The CDR3 protein is CSARQSTEAFF. DNA for the CDR3: TGCAGTGCCCGGCAGAGCACTGAAGCTTTCTTT.

J is TRBJ2-3 and V is TRBV5-1; 9 positions agree with TRBD1. Germline assignment: CDR1 SGHRS and CDR2 YFSETQ. After removal of 1 base from V and 3 bases from J, the junction contained 6 bases not matched to a gene. CDR3 length equals 16 residues. The CDR3 nucleotides are TGCGCCAGCAGCTTGCAGGGACAGGGTGCTACAGATACGCAGTATTTT. Translation: CASSLQGQGATDTQYF. Drawing the rest from reference TRBV5-1 and TRBJ2-3, the complete variable domain is KAGVTQTPRYLIKTRGQQVTLSCSPISGHRSVSWYQQTPGQGLQFLFEYFSETQRNKGNFPGRFSGRQFSNSRSEMNVSTLELGDSALYLCASSLQGQGATDTQYFGPGTRLTVL.

The chain combines TRBV6-5 with TRBJ2-2, with 10 bases that match TRBD1. This CDR3 is 15 amino acids long. The germline gives CDR1 MNHEY, CDR2 SVGAGI. V shed 5 bases, J shed 3 bases, and the junction held 3 bases outside the gene matches. The CDR3 region is CASSPGTGDTGELFF. As DNA, the CDR3 is TGTGCCAGCAGTCCCGGGACAGGGGACACCGGGGAGCTGTTTTTT.

The J gene is TRBJ1-5, the V gene TRBV5-1; D not resolved. CDR1 is SGHRS, CDR2 YFSETQ, per germline. V dropped 0 bases and J dropped 2 bases, with 15 bases sitting between them. The CDR3 extends over 17 amino acids. CDR3 protein: CASSLAGVGLGNQPQHF. The CDR3 bases are TGCGCCAGCAGCTTGGCCGGGGTAGGTTTGGGCAATCAGCCCCAGCATTTT.

The chain recombines TRBV12-1 with TRBJ1-2; TRBD1 is the table's D call and was not checked against the DNA. TRBV12-1 is deemed a pseudogene. This CDR3 has 16 residues. CDR3 region: CASRDTGAKDNYGYTF. The CDR3 nucleotides read TGTGCCAGCAGGGACACAGGGGCTAAGGATAACTATGGCTACACCTTC.

J is TRBJ2-5 and V is TRBV5-5, with D possibly being TRBD2 (5 bases). Germline values: CDR1 SGHKS, CDR2 YYEKEE (reference sequence). V was clipped by 3 bases and J by 5 bases, with 11 bases between them. This CDR3 is built from 13 residues. The CDR3 DNA reads TGTGCCAGCAGCTCCGGACTGAGGGAGACCCAGTACTTC. Amino acid sequence: CASSSGLRETQYF.

The V gene is TRBV29-1, the J gene TRBJ1-2, with D maybe TRBD1 (5 bases). The germline V gene has CDR1 SQVTM and CDR2 ANQGSEA. V dropped 4 bases and J dropped 8 bases, with 23 bases sitting between them. There are 15 residues in the CDR3. The CDR3 reads CSVGGSLQETRGYTF. CDR3 sequence (DNA): TGCAGCGTTGGTGGGTCTTTACAGGAGACGCGGGGCTACACCTTC.

This clone was picked up a small number of times. The V and J genes are TRBV7-6 and TRBJ1-6; no firm D call. The CDR3 is 17 residues long. The germline V gene has CDR1 SGHVS and CDR2 FNYEAQ. V dropped 5 bases and J dropped 11 bases, with 25 bases sitting between them. CDR3 DNA sequence: TGTGCCAGCAGCCAGGATGGGCGAGGTACATTCGAGGCACCCCTCCACTTT. This gives the protein CASSQDGRGTFEAPLHF.

This clone was detected only a few times. The chain is built from TRBV9 and TRBJ1-1; the D is unclear. Germline V gene data show CDR1 as SGDLS and CDR2 as YYNGEE. V shed 4 bases and J shed 0 bases, with 4 bases lying between them. The CDR3 is 12 amino acids. CDR3 loop: CASSQVNTEAFF. Here the CDR3 DNA reads TGTGCCAGCAGCCAGGTGAACACTGAAGCTTTCTTT.

The chain couples TRBV7-9 to TRBJ2-3; maybe TRBD1 (6 bases). The CDR3 has 19 residues. Germline CDR1 is SEHNR and CDR2 is FQNEAQ (reference sequence). V was pared by 2 bases and J by 0 bases, with 21 bases between. The CDR3 bases are TGTGCCAGCAGCTTAAGGTTAGGGGGATGGCAGCCAAGCACAGATACGCAGTATTTT. This translates into CASSLRLGGWQPSTDTQYF. The whole variable domain, filled in from reference TRBV7-9 and TRBJ2-3, reads DTGVSQNPRHKITKRGQNVTFRCDPISEHNRLYWYRQTLGQGPEFLTYFQNEAQLEKSRLLSDRFSAERPKGSFSTLEIQRTEQGDSAMYLCASSLRLGGWQPSTDTQYFGPGTRLTVL.

The chain recombines TRBV12-3 or TRBV12-4 with TRBJ1-2, with D perhaps matching TRBD1 (5 bases). Trimming shortened V by 3 bases and J by 9 bases, and 14 bases separated the two germline ends. This CDR3 has 13 amino acids. The CDR3 nucleotides read TGTGCCAGCAGTTTCCACGGCCAGGGAAGCTACACCTTC. Protein product: CASSFHGQGSYTF.

This rearrangement joins TRBV25-1 to TRBJ1-1; 9 nucleotides match TRBD1. Germline CDR1 is MGHDK and CDR2 is SYGVNS. The CDR3 is 13 residues long. The V gene end was trimmed by 4 bases and the J gene end by 7 bases; junction bases not matched to a gene: 4. CDR3 amino acids: CASSVTGGVEAFF. The DNA for the CDR3 is TGTGCCAGCAGTGTGACAGGGGGAGTTGAAGCTTTCTTT.

The chain links TRBV5-5 to TRBJ1-2, with D perhaps matching TRBD1 (5 bases). CDR1 and CDR2 from the germline V gene are SGHKS and YYEKEE (reference sequence). Trimming took off 4 bases at V and 6 bases at J, with 16 bases between the two ends. This CDR3 has 14 residues. In DNA form, the CDR3 reads TGTGCCAGCAGCCCAAGAGGGGCAGATCATGGCTACACCTTC. Encoded protein: CASSPRGADHGYTF.

This chain connects TRBV6-6 to TRBJ1-1, with 8 bases that match TRBD1. Trimming cost V 5 bases and J 8 bases; bases outside gene matches: 7. In germline, CDR1 is MNHNY, CDR2 SVGAGI (reference sequence). The CDR3 runs to 13 residues. CDR3 amino acids: CASSRRQGPEAFF. For the CDR3, the DNA is TGTGCCAGCAGTCGACGACAGGGGCCAGAAGCTTTCTTT.

J is TRBJ1-1 and V is TRBV2, with TRBD1 as a possible D gene (5 bases). Germline lookup yields CDR1 SNHLY and CDR2 FYNNEI. This CDR3 spans 12 amino acids. V was shortened by 6 bases and J by 8 bases, with 13 bases between the two germline ends. CDR3 bases: TGTGCCAGCAGGCAGGGTCCTTTCGAAGCTTTCTTT. This encodes CASRQGPFEAFF.

The chain carries TRBV6-5 and TRBJ1-2; D possibly corresponds to TRBD1 (5 bases). Trimming left V 5 bases short and J 7 bases short, with 17 bases between. Germline V gene sequence: CDR1 MNHEY, CDR2 SVGAGI. The CDR3 has 14 amino acids. The DNA of the CDR3 is TGTGCCAGCAGTACGGCCCGGACGACAGTTGGCTACACCTTC. Translated: CASSTARTTVGYTF.

The CDR3, as DNA: TGTGCCAGCAGCCTCGCCGTAGGCGTAGATACGCAGTATTTT. This encodes CASSLAVGVDTQYF. The V call is TRBV7-2, the J call TRBJ2-3; D gene unclear. V shed 5 bases and J shed 5 bases, with 14 bases lying between them. Germline V gene lookup returns CDR1 SGHTA and CDR2 FQGNSA. The CDR3 runs 14 residues.

The J gene is TRBJ1-1, the V gene TRBV6-5, with D possibly being TRBD1 (5 bases). From germline, CDR1 is MNHEY and CDR2 SVGAGI. The length of the CDR3 is 15 residues. V dropped 0 bases and J dropped 1 base, with 9 bases sitting between them. The CDR3 DNA follows: TGTGCCAGCAGTTACTCTCCCACAGGGAACACTGAAGCTTTCTTT. Protein: CASSYSPTGNTEAFF.

The chain employs TRBV5-1 and TRBJ1-1; D not resolved. The length of the CDR3 is 15 residues. The germline V and J ends were trimmed by 4 bases and 3 bases, with 16 bases remaining between them. Germline loops: CDR1 SGHRS, CDR2 YFSETQ. In nucleotides, the CDR3 is TGCGCCAGCAGCCCCCGAGGCCCAGGTGACACTGAAGCTTTCTTT. Its translation: CASSPRGPGDTEAFF. Combining the CDR3 with reference TRBV5-1 and TRBJ1-1 gives the whole variable domain KAGVTQTPRYLIKTRGQQVTLSCSPISGHRSVSWYQQTPGQGLQFLFEYFSETQRNKGNFPGRFSGRQFSNSRSEMNVSTLELGDSALYLCASSPRGPGDTEAFFGQGTRLTVV.

The J gene is TRBJ1-1, the V gene TRBV11-2; D gene unclear. Trimming shortened V by 5 bases and J by 1 base, and 8 bases separated the two germline ends. The CDR3 is 13 amino acids. Germline CDR1 SGHAT, CDR2 FQNNGV. The CDR3 DNA follows: TGTGCCAGCAGCCCGAAGGGGAACACTGAAGCTTTCTTT. It specifies CASSPKGNTEAFF.

The V and J genes are TRBV11-2 and TRBJ1-2; D perhaps matches TRBD1 (5 bases). The V end lost 1 base, the J end lost 4 bases, and 10 bases lay between the germline ends. CDR3 length: 14 amino acids. CDR1 SGHAT and CDR2 FQNNGV come from the germline V gene. The CDR3 protein is CASSLGDSLYGYTF. Here the CDR3 DNA reads TGTGCCAGCAGCTTAGGTGACAGCCTCTATGGCTACACCTTC.

The J gene is TRBJ1-5, the V gene TRBV2; the D gene is possibly TRBD1 (6 bases). The CDR3 is 14 residues long. Germline V gene lookup returns CDR1 SNHLY and CDR2 FYNNEI. Trimming removed 4 bases from V and 1 base from J, with 8 bases in between. The CDR3 DNA reads as TGTGCCAGCAGTGGGGGGGCGAGCAATCAGCCCCAGCATTTT. The encoded protein is CASSGGASNQPQHF.

The V call is TRBV4-1, the J call TRBJ1-1; 8 nucleotides agree with TRBD1. This CDR3 comprises 14 residues. Losses at the gene ends were 3 bases for V and 3 bases for J; bases not matched to a gene: 3. The germline gives CDR1 MGHRA, CDR2 YSYEKL. CDR3 in amino acids: CASSQDRADTEAFF. The CDR3 DNA is TGCGCCAGCAGCCAGGACAGGGCCGACACTGAAGCTTTCTTT.

This chain uses TRBV11-2 with TRBJ2-5; D uncertain. V dropped 0 bases and J dropped 5 bases, with 16 bases sitting between them. The CDR3 is 16 residues long. The germline gives CDR1 SGHAT, CDR2 FQNNGV. CDR3 nucleotide sequence: TGTGCCAGCAGCTTAGATCGGGCAGTAGGGTACGAGACCCAGTACTTC. It encodes CASSLDRAVGYETQYF.

The V and J genes are TRBV6-2 or TRBV6-3 and TRBJ1-1; TRBD1 might be the D (5 bases). This CDR3 has 17 amino acids. Germline V gives CDR1 MNHEY, CDR2 SVGEGT. Trimming removed 6 bases at V and 2 bases at J, with 22 bases between. The CDR3 is CASSPRGVQGSNTEAFF. The CDR3 nucleotides are TGTGCCAGCAGCCCCCGAGGCGTGCAGGGATCAAACACTGAAGCTTTCTTT.

V usage is TRBV20-1 and J usage is TRBJ1-1; no reliable D call. Germline loops: CDR1 DFQATT, CDR2 SNEGSKA (reference sequence). This CDR3 contains 13 residues. V lost 3 bases and J lost 0, with 8 bases in between. The CDR3 nucleotides are TGCAGTGCTAGTGTAGGCATGAACACTGAAGCTTTCTTT. This translates into CSASVGMNTEAFF.

This chain links TRBV4-2 with TRBJ2-4, with D possibly TRBD2 on 5 matching bases. CDR3 length equals 16 residues. The V and J ends lost 0 bases and 3 bases respectively, with 12 bases between them. From germline, CDR1 is LGHNA and CDR2 YNFKEQ. CDR3 coding DNA: TGTGCCAGCAGCCAAGATAGGAGCGGCTTCAAAAACATTCAGTACTTC. Its protein is CASSQDRSGFKNIQYF.

The table lists this clone with a count of one. V usage is TRBV7-2 and J usage is TRBJ2-6; 7 bases match TRBD1. The CDR3 consists of 17 residues. Unmatched junction bases numbered 5, after V lost 3 bases and J lost 0 bases. Germline lookup yields CDR1 SGHTA and CDR2 FQGNSA. CDR3 bases: TGTGCCAGCAGCTTTTTGACAGGGATCTCTGGGGCCAACGTCCTGACTTTC. It yields the protein CASSFLTGISGANVLTF.

The rearrangement joins TRBV24-1 to TRBJ1-2; D ambiguous. Germline loops: CDR1 KGHDR, CDR2 SFDVKD. V was cut by 1 base and J by 8 bases, with 10 bases left in between. The CDR3 covers 13 residues. The chain's CDR3 is CATSDLNGLGYTF. CDR3 DNA sequence: TGTGCCACCAGTGATTTAAATGGCCTAGGCTACACCTTC.